These 9 T cell receptor beta chains were all obtained from the same sample, sequenced in a study of neurological immune-mediated disorders. Each CDR3 protein gets one entry after TCRdb re-called the 5' RACE reads with MiXCR. The sample consists of 35,000 to 40,000 distinct CDR3 sequences, 11% of them appearing once. The source material was CD4+ T cells from blood. The receptor source for this set is a woman in her 30s with HTLV-1-associated myelopathy (HAM/TSP).

This clonotype was seen many times. The gene calls are TRBV20-1 and TRBJ1-1, with a tentative D call TRBD1 (5 bases). The V end lost 3 bases, the J end lost 5 bases, and 19 bases lay between the germline ends. Germline CDR1 reads DFQATT; CDR2 reads SNEGSKA (reference sequence). This CDR3 has 15 residues. The CDR3 sequence: CSASRDRIIRTEAFF. The DNA for the CDR3 is TGCAGTGCTAGTCGGGACCGGATAATAAGAACTGAAGCTTTCTTT.

In its sample, this clonotype was seen many times. The rearrangement uses TRBV7-8 and TRBJ2-1; the match to TRBD2 covers 13 bases. V was clipped by 0 bases and J by 6 bases; unmatched bases: 8. This CDR3 has 18 amino acids. The germline CDR1 and CDR2 sequences are SGHVS and FQNEAQ. The CDR3 nucleotides read TGTGCCAGCAGCTTAGCGGGGACTAGCGGGGCCGGTAGCAATGAGCAGTTCTTC. It codes for CASSLAGTSGAGSNEQFF.

This clonotype was seen ten or more times. The rearrangement links TRBV11-2 to TRBJ1-4, with 9 bases fitting TRBD1. This CDR3 region has 16 residues. Losses at the gene ends were 5 bases for V and 8 bases for J; bases not matched to a gene: 12. The germline gives CDR1 SGHAT, CDR2 FQNNGV. CDR3 protein: CASSLLLGTGLEKLFF. CDR3 DNA sequence: TGTGCCAGCAGCCTCCTTTTAGGGACAGGGCTGGAAAAACTGTTTTTT.

This clonotype has ten or more counts. The chain is built from TRBV20-1 and TRBJ2-7; TRBD1 might be the D (6 bases). Germline V gives CDR1 DFQATT, CDR2 SNEGSKA (reference sequence). The CDR3 length is 16 residues. V lost 2 bases to trimming and J lost 1 base, with 18 bases between them. This CDR3 is CSARWTLDRGSYEQYF. The CDR3 nucleotides are TGCAGTGCTAGATGGACCTTGGACAGAGGGTCCTACGAGCAGTACTTC.

At least ten counts were recorded for this clonotype. This chain connects TRBV12-3 or TRBV12-4 to TRBJ2-7; perhaps TRBD2 as D (5 bases). The CDR3 extends over 19 amino acids. Trimming cost V 3 bases and J 2 bases, with 26 bases left between them. The CDR3 loop is CASSLSVPRLRGRTYEQYF. The CDR3 DNA reads TGTGCCAGCAGTTTGAGTGTACCAAGACTCCGGGGAAGAACCTACGAGCAGTACTTC.

This clonotype has a count of ten or more. The rearrangement joins TRBV7-2 to TRBJ1-2; 7 bases are a match to TRBD1. The CDR3 contains 15 residues. Looked up from germline, CDR1 is SGHTA and CDR2 is FQGNSA. J was trimmed by 8 bases and V by 3 bases; bases with no gene match: 12. CDR3 in DNA: TGTGCCAGCAGCTTGCCACGAACGACAGGGTTCGGCTACACCTTC. Amino acid sequence: CASSLPRTTGFGYTF.

This clonotype was observed many times. The chain has TRBV5-1 and TRBJ2-4; 8 nucleotides line up with TRBD1. Losses at the gene ends were 0 bases for V and 0 bases for J; bases not matched to a gene: 8. CDR3 length equals 18 residues. Per the germline V gene, CDR1 is SGHRS and CDR2 is YFSETQ. The CDR3 DNA follows: TGCGCCAGCAGCTTGGTTGGGGGACAGGCTATAGCCAAAAACATTCAGTACTTC. The encoded protein is CASSLVGGQAIAKNIQYF.

This clonotype was recorded many times. The chain recombines TRBV5-1 with TRBJ1-1, with D uncertain. The CDR3 totals 15 residues. From germline, CDR1 is SGHRS and CDR2 YFSETQ. V lost 4 bases and J 2 bases, leaving 15 bases between the germline ends. CDR3 in amino acids: CASSPGPRHNTEAFF. The CDR3 DNA follows: TGCGCCAGCAGCCCCGGACCGAGACACAACACTGAAGCTTTCTTT.

This clonotype was picked up many times. In DNA, the CDR3 is TGTGCCAGCAGCGTTGGGACGGGGAATGAAAAACTGTTTTTT. Protein sequence: CASSVGTGNEKLFF. The V gene is TRBV9, the J gene TRBJ1-4; maybe TRBD1 (5 bases). This CDR3 region has 14 residues. Germline V gene sequence: CDR1 SGDLS, CDR2 YYNGEE. The V end lost 2 bases, the J end lost 5 bases, and 10 bases lay between the germline ends. Drawing the rest from reference TRBV9 and TRBJ1-4, the complete variable domain is DSGVTQTPKHLITATGQRVTLRCSPRSGDLSVYWYQQSLDQGLQFLIQYYNGEERAKGNILERFSAQQFPDLHSELNLSSLELGDSALYFCASSVGTGNEKLFFGSGTQLSVL.